Listed below are T cell receptor beta chains from one sample, sequenced in a study of human T cells and chemical hapten exposure. Using its own MiXCR run on the RACE reads, TCRdb lists one record per CDR3 protein. The repertoire includes about 71,000 distinct CDR3 sequences, 11% of them detected once, and about 1.5% sits in the top ten. This material consisted of whole blood, taken in connection with sensitization to the hapten diphenylcyclopropenone (DPC). Receptor source: a woman between 50 and 59 years old with alopecia areata. Some clones in this sample may be carry-over from other donors' samples. CDR3s include the opening cysteine and the closing phenylalanine or tryptophan. D genes are given only for firm matches. Only part of the rows carry a size: once, few, many, or a class if the clone is expanded.

J gene,D gene,clone size,V gene,CDR3 DNA,CDR3 protein
TRBJ1-1,TRBD1,many,TRBV29-1,TGCAGCGTTACCCAGGGACAGAGCCGGAACACTGAAGCTTTCTTT,CSVTQGQSRNTEAFF
TRBJ1-6,-,many,TRBV4-3,TGCGCCAGCAGCCAAGGTCCCCCTAATTCACCCCTCCACTTT,CASSQGPPNSPLHF
TRBJ2-7,-,-,TRBV27,TGTGCCAGCAGTTACCGGGACCCTACCTACGAGCAGTACTTC,CASSYRDPTYEQYF
TRBJ2-1,TRBD2,few,TRBV28,TGTGCCAGCAGGGCTGGGACTAGCGGGGCCGCAGATGAGCAGTTCTTC,CASRAGTSGAADEQFF
TRBJ2-2,-,-,TRBV11-2,TGTGCCAGCAGCTCCCAGACAGACACCGGGGAGCTGTTTTTT,CASSSQTDTGELFF
TRBJ1-5,-,few,TRBV20-1,TGCAGTGCTAGAGGGGCGTACAATCAGCCCCAGCATTTT,CSARGAYNQPQHF
TRBJ1-6,-,-,TRBV2,TGTGCCAGCAGTGGTGGATTTGGGGGCAGTTCACCCCTCCACTTT,CASSGGFGGSSPLHF
TRBJ2-7,TRBD1,many,TRBV29-1,TGCAGCGTGCAGGGGGCGTACGAGCAGTACTTC,CSVQGAYEQYF
TRBJ1-5,-,many,TRBV19,TGTGCCAGTATGCAGGGTGGGAATAGCAATCAGCCCCAGCATTTT,CASMQGGNSNQPQHF
TRBJ2-1,-,many,TRBV15,TGTGCCACCAGCAGGAAAGCCCCTGAGGGGGCGGGATCCTACAATGAGCAGTTCTTC,CATSRKAPEGAGSYNEQFF
TRBJ2-6,TRBD2,-,TRBV11-2,TGTGTCAGCAGCCCGCGACTAGCGGGGGGGGACTCTCGGGCCAACGTCCTGACTTTC,CVSSPRLAGGDSRANVLTF
TRBJ1-3,-,-,TRBV29-1,TGCAGCGTTGATGGGGTTCTAGGCGGAAACACCATATATTTT,CSVDGVLGGNTIYF
TRBJ2-3,-,many,TRBV29-1,TGCAGTTCACTGGCAGATACGCAGTATTTT,CSSLADTQYF
TRBJ2-1,-,few,TRBV4-2,TGTGCCAGCAGCCAAAACAATGAGCAGTTCTTC,CASSQNNEQFF
TRBJ2-5,-,many,TRBV10-3,TGTGCCATCAGCACCCGGAACAAAGAGACCCAGTACTTC,CAISTRNKETQYF
TRBJ1-1,-,few,TRBV5-6,TGTGCCAGCAGCTTGCAGGGTTTCACTGAAGCTTTCTTT,CASSLQGFTEAFF
TRBJ2-5,-,few,TRBV6-6,TGTGCCCCCCGACCTTGGGGGGAAAAAGAGACCCAGTACTTC,CAPRPWGEKETQYF